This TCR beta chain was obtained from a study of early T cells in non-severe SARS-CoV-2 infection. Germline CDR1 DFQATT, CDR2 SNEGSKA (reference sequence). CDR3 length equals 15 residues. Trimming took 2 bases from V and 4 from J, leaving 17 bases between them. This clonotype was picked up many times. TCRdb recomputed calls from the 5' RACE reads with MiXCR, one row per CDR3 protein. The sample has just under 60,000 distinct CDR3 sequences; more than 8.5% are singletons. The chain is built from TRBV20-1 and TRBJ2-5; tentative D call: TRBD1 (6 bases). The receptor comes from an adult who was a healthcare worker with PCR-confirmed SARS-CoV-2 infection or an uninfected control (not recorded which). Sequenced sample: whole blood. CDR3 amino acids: CSARLPADRRETQYF. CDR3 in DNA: TGCAGTGCTAGACTCCCTGCAGACAGGCGAGAGACCCAGTACTTC.